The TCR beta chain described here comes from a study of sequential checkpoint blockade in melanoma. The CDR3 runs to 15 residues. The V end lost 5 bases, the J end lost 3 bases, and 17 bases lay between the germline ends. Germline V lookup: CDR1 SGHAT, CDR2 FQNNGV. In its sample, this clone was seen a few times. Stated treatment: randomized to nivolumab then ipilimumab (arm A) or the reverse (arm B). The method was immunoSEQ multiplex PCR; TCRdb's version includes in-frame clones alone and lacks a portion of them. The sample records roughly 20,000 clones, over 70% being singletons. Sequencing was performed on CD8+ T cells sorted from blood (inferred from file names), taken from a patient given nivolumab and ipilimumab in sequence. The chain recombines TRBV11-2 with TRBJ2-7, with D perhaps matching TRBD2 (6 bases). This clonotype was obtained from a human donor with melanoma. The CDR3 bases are TGTGCCAGCAGCCCTTCTGGGGACGGGAGCTACGAGCAGTACTTC. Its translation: CASSPSGDGSYEQYF. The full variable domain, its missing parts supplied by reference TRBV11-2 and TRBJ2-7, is EAGVAQSPRYKIIEKRQSVAFWCNPISGHATLYWYQQILGQGPKLLIQFQNNGVVDDSQLPKDRFSAERLKGVDSTLKIQPAKLEDSAVYLCASSPSGDGSYEQYFGPGTRLTVT.